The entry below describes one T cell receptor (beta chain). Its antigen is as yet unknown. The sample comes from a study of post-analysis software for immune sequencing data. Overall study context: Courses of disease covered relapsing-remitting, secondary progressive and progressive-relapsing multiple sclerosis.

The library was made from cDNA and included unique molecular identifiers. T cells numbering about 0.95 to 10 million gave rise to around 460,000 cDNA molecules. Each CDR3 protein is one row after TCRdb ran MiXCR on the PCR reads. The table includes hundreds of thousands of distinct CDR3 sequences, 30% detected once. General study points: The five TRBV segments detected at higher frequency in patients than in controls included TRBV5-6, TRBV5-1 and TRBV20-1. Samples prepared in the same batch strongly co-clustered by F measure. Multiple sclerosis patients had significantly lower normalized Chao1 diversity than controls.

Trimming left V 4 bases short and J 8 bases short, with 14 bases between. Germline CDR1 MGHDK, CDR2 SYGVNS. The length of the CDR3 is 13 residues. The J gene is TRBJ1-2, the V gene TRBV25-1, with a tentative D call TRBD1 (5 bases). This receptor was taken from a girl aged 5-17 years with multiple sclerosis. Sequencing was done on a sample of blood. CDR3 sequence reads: CASSGGRVGGYTF. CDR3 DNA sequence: TGTGCCAGCAGTGGAGGCAGGGTAGGCGGCTACACCTTC.